The present T cell receptor beta chain was sequenced within a study of CD8 T cells in ankylosing spondylitis. The V end was cut by 5 bases, the J end by 0 bases, with 8 bases between. The CDR3 spans 14 residues. Germline V gene sequence: CDR1 SGHVS, CDR2 FQNEAQ. Library preparation for TCR beta used quantitative 5'-RACE with molecular barcodes. TCRdb itself ran the 5' RACE reads through MiXCR, one entry per CDR3 protein. The sample has some 150,000 distinct CDR3 sequences, roughly 11% seen once. The sample holds many counts of this clonotype. The V call is TRBV7-8, the J call TRBJ1-3; D is uncertain. The receptor comes from a female donor with ankylosing spondylitis or in good health (not recorded which). The sequenced sample consisted of blood, either unsorted or a sorted T cell fraction (not recorded which). The CDR3 bases are TGTGCCAGCAGCCGTTGGGCCTCTGGAAACACCATATATTTT. It yields the protein CASSRWASGNTIYF.